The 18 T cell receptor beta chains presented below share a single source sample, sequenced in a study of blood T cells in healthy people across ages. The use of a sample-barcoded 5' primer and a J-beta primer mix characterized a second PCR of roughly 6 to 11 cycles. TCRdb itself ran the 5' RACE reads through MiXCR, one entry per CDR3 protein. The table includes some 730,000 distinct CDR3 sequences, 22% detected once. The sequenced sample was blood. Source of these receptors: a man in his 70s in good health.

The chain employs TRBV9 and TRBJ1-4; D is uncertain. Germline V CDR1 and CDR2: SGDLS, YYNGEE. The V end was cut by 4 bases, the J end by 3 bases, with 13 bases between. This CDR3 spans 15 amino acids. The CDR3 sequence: CASSPSFPPNEKLFF. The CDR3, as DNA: TGTGCCAGCAGCCCCAGTTTCCCGCCTAATGAAAAACTGTTTTTT.

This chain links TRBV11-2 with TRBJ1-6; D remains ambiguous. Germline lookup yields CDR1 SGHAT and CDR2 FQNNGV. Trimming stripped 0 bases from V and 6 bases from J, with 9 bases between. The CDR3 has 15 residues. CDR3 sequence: CASSLEWDSNSPLHF. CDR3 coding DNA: TGTGCCAGCAGCTTAGAGTGGGATTCTAATTCACCCCTCCACTTT.

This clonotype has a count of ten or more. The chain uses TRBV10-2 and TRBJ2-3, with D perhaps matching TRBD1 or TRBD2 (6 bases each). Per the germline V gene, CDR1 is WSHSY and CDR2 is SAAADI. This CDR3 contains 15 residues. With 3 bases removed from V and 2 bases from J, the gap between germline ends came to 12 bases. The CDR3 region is CASSEPGAPTDTQYF. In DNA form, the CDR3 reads TGCGCCAGCAGTGAACCGGGGGCCCCCACAGATACGCAGTATTTT.

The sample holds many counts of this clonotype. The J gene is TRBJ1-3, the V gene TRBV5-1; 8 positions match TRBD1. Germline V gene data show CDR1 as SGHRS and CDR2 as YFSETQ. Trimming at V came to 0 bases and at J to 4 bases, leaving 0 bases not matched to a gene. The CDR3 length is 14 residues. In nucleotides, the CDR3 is TGCGCCAGCAGCTTGGCAGGGGGCGGAAACACCATATATTTT. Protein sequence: CASSLAGGGNTIYF.

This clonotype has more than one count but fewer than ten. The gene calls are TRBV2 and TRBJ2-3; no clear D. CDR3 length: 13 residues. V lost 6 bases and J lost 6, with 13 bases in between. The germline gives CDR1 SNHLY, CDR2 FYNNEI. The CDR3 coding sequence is TGTGCCAGCAGACAAGTCCCCGCGGATACGCAGTATTTT. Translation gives CASRQVPADTQYF.

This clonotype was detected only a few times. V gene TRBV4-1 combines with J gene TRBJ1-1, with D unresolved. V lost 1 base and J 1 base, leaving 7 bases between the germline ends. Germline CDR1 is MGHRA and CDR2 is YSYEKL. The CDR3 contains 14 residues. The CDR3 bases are TGCGCCAGCAGCCAAGCGCTCAGGAACACTGAAGCTTTCTTT. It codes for CASSQALRNTEAFF.

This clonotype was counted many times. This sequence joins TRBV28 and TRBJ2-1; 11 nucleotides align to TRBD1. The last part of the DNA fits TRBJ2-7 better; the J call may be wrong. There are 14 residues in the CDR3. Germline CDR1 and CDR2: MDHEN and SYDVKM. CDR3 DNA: TGTGCCAGCAGTTACGGGACAGGGGGCTACGAGCAGTACTTC. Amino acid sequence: CASSYGTGGYEQYF.

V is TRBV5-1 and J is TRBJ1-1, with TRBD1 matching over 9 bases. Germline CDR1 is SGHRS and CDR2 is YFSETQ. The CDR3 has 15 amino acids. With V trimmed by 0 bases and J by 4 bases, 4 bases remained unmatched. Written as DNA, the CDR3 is TGCGCCAGCAGCTTGGAGAGACAGGGGGTCACTGAAGCTTTCTTT. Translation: CASSLERQGVTEAFF.

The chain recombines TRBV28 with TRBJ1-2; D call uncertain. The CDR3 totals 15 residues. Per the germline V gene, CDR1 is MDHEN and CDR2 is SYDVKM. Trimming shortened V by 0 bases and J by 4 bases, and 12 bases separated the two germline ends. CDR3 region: CASSLWTGGGYGYTF. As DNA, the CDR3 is TGTGCCAGCAGTTTATGGACCGGAGGTGGCTATGGCTACACCTTC.

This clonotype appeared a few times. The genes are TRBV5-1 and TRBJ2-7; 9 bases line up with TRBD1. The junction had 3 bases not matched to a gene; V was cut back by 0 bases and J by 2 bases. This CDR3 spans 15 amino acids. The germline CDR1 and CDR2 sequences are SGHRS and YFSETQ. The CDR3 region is CASSLVTGGTYEQYF. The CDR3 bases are TGCGCCAGCAGCTTGGTGACAGGGGGGACCTACGAGCAGTACTTC.

This chain's CDR3 is CASSLEAGGEAFF. DNA for the CDR3: TGCGCCAGCAGCTTGGAGGCAGGGGGTGAAGCTTTCTTT. V gene TRBV5-1 combines with J gene TRBJ1-1, with 7 bases lining up with TRBD1. The CDR3 is 13 amino acids. The V and J ends lost 0 bases and 7 bases, in that order; junction bases with no gene match: 3. Germline values: CDR1 SGHRS, CDR2 YFSETQ.

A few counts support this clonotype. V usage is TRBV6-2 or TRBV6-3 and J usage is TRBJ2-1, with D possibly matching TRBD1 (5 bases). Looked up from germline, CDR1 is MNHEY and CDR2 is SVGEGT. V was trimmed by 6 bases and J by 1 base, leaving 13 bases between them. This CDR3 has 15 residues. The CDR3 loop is CASSKGPGSYNEQFF. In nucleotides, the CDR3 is TGTGCCAGCAGCAAAGGCCCAGGGTCCTACAATGAGCAGTTCTTC.

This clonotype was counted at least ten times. CDR3 sequence (DNA): TGTGCCAGCAGGGGACAGGGGGGCTACGAGCAGTACTTC. The encoded protein is CASRGQGGYEQYF. This sequence joins TRBV7-2 and TRBJ2-5; 11 bases match TRBD1. The J call may be incorrect, as the DNA end agrees better with TRBJ2-7. This CDR3 contains 13 residues. The germline V gene encodes CDR1 SGHTA and CDR2 FQGNSA.

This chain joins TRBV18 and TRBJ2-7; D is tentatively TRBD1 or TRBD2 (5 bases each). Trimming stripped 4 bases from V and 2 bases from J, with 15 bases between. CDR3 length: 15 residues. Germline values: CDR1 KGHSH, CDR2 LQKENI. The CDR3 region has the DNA TGTGCCAGCTCACTCAGGGACGGACCCCCCTACGAGCAGTACTTC. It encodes CASSLRDGPPYEQYF.

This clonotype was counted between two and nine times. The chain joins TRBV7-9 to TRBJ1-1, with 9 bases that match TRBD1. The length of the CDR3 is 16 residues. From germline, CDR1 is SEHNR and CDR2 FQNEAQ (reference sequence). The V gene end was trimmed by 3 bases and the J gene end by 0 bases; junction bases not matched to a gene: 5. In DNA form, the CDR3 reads TGTGCCAGCAGCTTCGGGACAGGGACGATGAACACTGAAGCTTTCTTT. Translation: CASSFGTGTMNTEAFF.

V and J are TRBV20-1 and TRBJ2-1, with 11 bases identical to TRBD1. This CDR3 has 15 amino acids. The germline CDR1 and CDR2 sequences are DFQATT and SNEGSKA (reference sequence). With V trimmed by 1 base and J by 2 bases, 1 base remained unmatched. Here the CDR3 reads CSARGDRGTYNEQFF. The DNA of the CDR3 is TGCAGTGCTAGAGGGGACAGGGGGACCTACAATGAGCAGTTCTTC.

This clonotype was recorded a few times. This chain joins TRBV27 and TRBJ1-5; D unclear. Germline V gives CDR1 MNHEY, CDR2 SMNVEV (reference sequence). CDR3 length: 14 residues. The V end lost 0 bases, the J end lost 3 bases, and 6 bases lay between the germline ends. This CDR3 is CASSLSRDNQPQHF. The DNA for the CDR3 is TGTGCCAGCAGTTTATCCCGGGACAATCAGCCCCAGCATTTT.

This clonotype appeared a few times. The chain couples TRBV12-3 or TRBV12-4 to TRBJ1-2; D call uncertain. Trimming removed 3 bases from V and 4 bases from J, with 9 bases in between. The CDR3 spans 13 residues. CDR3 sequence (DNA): TGTGCCAGCAGTTTTTCCGTGGGCTATGGCTACACCTTC. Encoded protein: CASSFSVGYGYTF.